The rows below give T cell receptor beta chains drawn from one sample of a study of Graves' ophthalmopathy and Graves' hyperthyroidism. One entry per CDR3 protein, called by TCRdb with MiXCR from the multiplex PCR reads. The table records roughly 610,000 distinct CDR3 sequences, approximately 21% of them present only once. Specimen: peripheral blood. The receptor set was obtained from a young woman with stable Graves' hyperthyroidism. Some clones in this sample may be carry-over from other donors' samples. CDR3s include the opening cysteine and the closing phenylalanine or tryptophan. A D gene is named only where the DNA matches it firmly. Clone size is given for some rows only: seen once, a few or many times, or a class if the clone is expanded.

j_gene | d_gene | abundance | v_gene | CDR3nt | CDR3aa
TRBJ1-5 | NA | many | TRBV6-5 | TGTGCCAGCAGTACCGACACGGTGGCTCAGCCCCAGCATTTT | CASSTDTVAQPQHF
TRBJ2-2 | NA | NA | TRBV12-3/TRBV12-4 | TGTGCCAGCAGTTTCGAGTGGAACACCGGGGAGCTGTTTTTT | CASSFEWNTGELFF
TRBJ2-7 | NA | many | TRBV2 | TGTGCCAGCAGCCGGGAAGTCGGCTACGAGCAGTACTTC | CASSREVGYEQYF
TRBJ2-7 | NA | many | TRBV7-6 | TGTGCCAGCAGCTTAGGAACGGAAGTGTACGAGCAGTACTTC | CASSLGTEVYEQYF
TRBJ2-5 | TRBD2 | many | TRBV11-2 | TGTGCCAGCAGCTTAGCCGGGACTAGCTACCAAGAGACCCAGTACTTC | CASSLAGTSYQETQYF
TRBJ2-2 | TRBD2 | many | TRBV11-1 | TGTGCCAGCAGCTTAGCGCGGGGGGACGACACCGGGGAGCTGTTTTTT | CASSLARGDDTGELFF
TRBJ1-2 | NA | few | TRBV6-5 | TGTGCCAGCAGTTACGACGGGACTGCTGTGGGGGGCTACACCTTC | CASSYDGTAVGGYTF
TRBJ2-7 | NA | many | TRBV2 | TGTGCCAGCAGTGAAGGGAGGGAGATTTACGAGCAGTACTTC | CASSEGREIYEQYF
TRBJ1-5 | NA | many | TRBV30 | TGTGCCTGGAGTGTACAACGTACCCCCACAGGAATGGGTAAGCCCCAGCATTTT | CAWSVQRTPTGMGKPQHF
TRBJ1-1 | NA | many | TRBV20-1 | TGCAGTGCTTACCGGATAGGACCGAACACTGAAGCTTTCTTT | CSAYRIGPNTEAFF
TRBJ1-2 | NA | NA | TRBV27 | TGTGCCAGCAAAGGGCTTGATGGCTACACCTTC | CASKGLDGYTF
TRBJ1-4 | NA | NA | TRBV19 | TGTGCCAGTAGCCCCGTGGGGCAGGGATTGGAAAAACTGTTTTTT | CASSPVGQGLEKLFF
TRBJ1-3 | TRBD1 | many | TRBV29-1 | TGCAGCGTTGCCACAGGGGTAAACACCATATATTTT | CSVATGVNTIYF
TRBJ2-2 | TRBD2 | few | TRBV13 | TGTGCCAGTAGGACTAGCGGCACCGGGGAGCTGTTTTTT | CASRTSGTGELFF
TRBJ1-6 | NA | NA | TRBV28 | TGTGCCAACACCCTATTCTGGGGTGCCTATAATTCACCCCTCCACTTT | CANTLFWGAYNSPLHF
TRBJ1-2 | TRBD1 | NA | TRBV18 | TGTGCCAGCTACCGGGACAGGGGTAATGGCTACACCTTC | CASYRDRGNGYTF
TRBJ2-7 | NA | NA | TRBV30 | TGTGCCTGGAGTGGTGGGGGTATAGGGCAGTACTTC | CAWSGGGIGQYF
TRBJ2-2 | NA | once | TRBV30 | TGTGCCTGTATGGTTGGGAGGGGGCAGGCCGGGGAGCTGTTTTTT | CACMVGRGQAGELFF
TRBJ2-7 | NA | many | TRBV6-1 | TGTGCCAGCAGTGATACCTACCTGGGGGAGCAGTACTTC | CASSDTYLGEQYF
TRBJ1-2 | NA | few | TRBV29-1 | TGCAGCACGTCAGGGGCTAGCTATGGCTACACCTTC | CSTSGASYGYTF
TRBJ2-5 | TRBD2 | many | TRBV27 | TGTGCCAGCAGAATAGCGGGAGGGCCGTTTGGCCAAGAGACCCAGTACTTC | CASRIAGGPFGQETQYF
TRBJ1-1 | NA | once | TRBV6-1 | TGTGCCAGCAGCAAAACAGTTTTGAACACTGAAGCTTTCTTT | CASSKTVLNTEAFF
TRBJ2-7 | TRBD1 | NA | TRBV15 | TGTGCCACCAGCAGAGAGAGGACAGGGCCCGGCGAGCAGTACTTC | CATSRERTGPGEQYF
TRBJ1-2 | NA | many | TRBV4-1 | TGCGCCAGCAGCCAAGCCCCGGATGCTTCTAACTATGGCTACACCTTC | CASSQAPDASNYGYTF
TRBJ1-5 | NA | NA | TRBV12-3/TRBV12-4 | TGTGCCAGCAGTTTAGAAGAGCGTCAGCCCCAGCATTTT | CASSLEERQPQHF
TRBJ2-5 | NA | NA | TRBV4-1 | TGCGCCAGCAGCCAGACCCCACAAGAGACCCAGTACTTC | CASSQTPQETQYF
TRBJ2-2 | NA | many | TRBV10-1 | TGCGCCAGCAGTGAGTCGCTCGGTACTCGAATCACCGGGGAGCTGTTTTTT | CASSESLGTRITGELFF
TRBJ1-3 | NA | many | TRBV4-2 | TGTGCCAGCAGCCAAGAGCCAGGGACGGGAAACACCATATATTTT | CASSQEPGTGNTIYF
TRBJ2-7 | NA | many | TRBV12-3/TRBV12-4 | TGTGCCAGCAGTTTAGGGTCGGTAGTAGGACATCTCCCCTACGAGCAGTACTTC | CASSLGSVVGHLPYEQYF
TRBJ1-2 | NA | NA | TRBV27 | TGTGCCAGCAGCACCCTGGGGGGGTTAGATGGCTACACCTTC | CASSTLGGLDGYTF
TRBJ1-5 | NA | many | TRBV30 | TGTGCCTGGAGTGTACGGGCGGGACAGCCCCAGCATTTT | CAWSVRAGQPQHF
TRBJ1-6 | NA | NA | TRBV27 | TGTGCCAGCAGTTCAACAGGGTTTTCACCCCTCCACTTT | CASSSTGFSPLHF
TRBJ1-2 | NA | many | TRBV20-1 | TGCAGTGCTAGGAGGGGAAAAAAAGGAGGGAAGGAGAGCTACACCTTC | CSARRGKKGGKESYTF
TRBJ1-5 | NA | few | TRBV27 | TGTGCCAGCAGTTTATGGGCAGGGGAACAGACCCAGCATTTT | CASSLWAGEQTQHF
TRBJ2-5 | NA | NA | TRBV30 | TGTGCCTGGAAGTTAAGGATACCCTCGCACCAAGAGACCCAGTACTTC | CAWKLRIPSHQETQYF
TRBJ2-5 | NA | NA | TRBV7-8 | TGTGCCAGCAACTTACGGGGGCTAGAAGAGACCCAGTACTTC | CASNLRGLEETQYF
TRBJ2-3 | NA | NA | TRBV6-5 | TGTGCCAGCAGTTACCGGCGCGGGACCACAACAGATACGCAGTATTTT | CASSYRRGTTTDTQYF
TRBJ2-5 | TRBD2 | many | TRBV5-1 | TGCGCCAGCAGCTCGGTGACTAGCGGGGGGGAGACCCAGTACTTC | CASSSVTSGGETQYF
TRBJ1-1 | NA | many | TRBV19 | TGTGCCAGTAGAGAAGGAGGGGGGCCGGGAACTGAAGCTTTCTTT | CASREGGGPGTEAFF
TRBJ2-2 | TRBD2 | NA | TRBV5-1 | TGCGCCAGCAGCTTTCTAGCGGGAAACACCGGGGAGCTGTTTTTT | CASSFLAGNTGELFF
TRBJ2-7 | NA | few | TRBV25-1 | TGTGCCAGCAGTGAATCTTGGTCCCCCGGCGAGCAGTACTTC | CASSESWSPGEQYF
TRBJ2-5 | TRBD2 | NA | TRBV28 | TGTGCCAGCAGTCAGGCGGGGGGGCCCGGGGAGACCCAGTACTTC | CASSQAGGPGETQYF
TRBJ1-5 | NA | many | TRBV12-3/TRBV12-4 | TGTGCCAGCAGTTTATACTTCCAGGGACGCCAGCCCCAGCATTTT | CASSLYFQGRQPQHF
TRBJ1-3 | NA | many | TRBV11-1 | TGTGCCAGCAGCCCTACAGAAAATCTCTCTGGAAACACCATATATTTT | CASSPTENLSGNTIYF
TRBJ2-5 | TRBD1 | many | TRBV29-1 | TGCAGCGTTCCTGACAGGGACCAAGAGACCCAGTACTTC | CSVPDRDQETQYF
TRBJ1-1 | NA | few | TRBV12-5 | TGTGCGCCTCCGAGCGGCAGGCGGACTGAAGCTTTCTTT | CAPPSGRRTEAFF
TRBJ2-5 | NA | many | TRBV12-3/TRBV12-4 | TGTGCCAGCACGCAGGGGAGGGGCCTTCAAGAGACCCAGTACTTC | CASTQGRGLQETQYF